This TCR beta chain was recovered during a study of control samples from healthy donors and cancer patients. Generated by immunoSEQ multiplex PCR, the TCRdb table keeps only in-frame clones and is missing some. Here the sample spans more than 100,000 clones, more than 85% being singletons. The sequence was obtained from a man younger than 35 in good health. Sequenced: blood.

The CDR3 reads CAISPMLPSSYNEQFF. The CDR3 coding sequence is TGTGCCATCAGTCCCATGCTACCGAGCTCCTACAATGAGCAGTTCTTC. The J gene is TRBJ2-1, the V gene TRBV10-3; no clear D. V lost 5 bases, J lost 0 bases, and 14 bases lay in between. The CDR3 runs 16 residues. Germline CDR1 ENHRY, CDR2 SYGVKD.